These T cell receptor beta chains were read from a single sample in a study of persistence of HIV-infected CD4 T cells. This table comes from immunoSEQ multiplex PCR, and its TCRdb copy is limited to in-frame clones, with some not included. The data show 35,000 to 40,000 clones, 87% seen once. Antigens of these TCRs are unknown. This specimen consisted of CD4+ T cells sorted from PBMCs after approximately 19-hour stimulation, obtained from a patient who received antiretroviral therapy. These receptors were taken from an adult man with HIV who was CMV-seropositive. Both conserved end residues are part of each CDR3. Each record gives: V gene, J gene, CDR3 protein.

v_gene: TRBV6-5
j_gene: TRBJ2-1
CDR3aa: CASRPPGTRDGEQFF

v_gene: TRBV7-3
j_gene: TRBJ2-1
CDR3aa: CASSLAGGSNSYNEQFF

v_gene: TRBV5-6
j_gene: TRBJ1-6
CDR3aa: CASSLGVNYNSPLHF

v_gene: TRBV19
j_gene: TRBJ1-1
CDR3aa: CASSTLDRGQGEAFF

v_gene: TRBV14
j_gene: TRBJ1-2
CDR3aa: CASSARGTGFNYGYTF

v_gene: TRBV9
j_gene: TRBJ2-3
CDR3aa: CASSPREKLSTDTQYF

v_gene: TRBV6-5
j_gene: TRBJ1-5
CDR3aa: CASSYSRGAGQPQHF

v_gene: TRBV7-2
j_gene: TRBJ2-1
CDR3aa: CASSLVPAGVAYNEQFF

v_gene: TRBV5-1
j_gene: TRBJ2-4
CDR3aa: CASSPGLNIQYF

v_gene: TRBV5-6
j_gene: TRBJ1-1
CDR3aa: CASSLYRTENTEAFF

v_gene: TRBV10-3
j_gene: TRBJ2-6
CDR3aa: CAISRGANVLTF

v_gene: TRBV19
j_gene: TRBJ1-1
CDR3aa: CASSRTGGAGQTEAFF

v_gene: TRBV13
j_gene: TRBJ1-1
CDR3aa: CASSLEALSIYQNTEAFF

v_gene: TRBV4-3
j_gene: TRBJ1-2
CDR3aa: CASSQDLRGQVGGYTF

v_gene: TRBV7-2
j_gene: TRBJ2-5
CDR3aa: CASSSPSSVAQYF

v_gene: TRBV12-5
j_gene: TRBJ2-1
CDR3aa: CASGNARGATGEQFF

v_gene: TRBV12-5
j_gene: TRBJ2-5
CDR3aa: CASAPARAGGLETQYF

v_gene: TRBV7-9
j_gene: TRBJ2-7
CDR3aa: CASSTHRDVDEQYF

v_gene: TRBV20-1
j_gene: TRBJ2-3
CDR3aa: CSASGADTQYF

v_gene: TRBV30
j_gene: TRBJ1-5
CDR3aa: CAWSQERNQPQHF

v_gene: TRBV19
j_gene: TRBJ2-1
CDR3aa: CASRLAASSYNEQFF

v_gene: TRBV6-1
j_gene: TRBJ2-5
CDR3aa: CASSDFRGGETQYF

v_gene: TRBV27
j_gene: TRBJ1-5
CDR3aa: CASSLTGQNSNQPQHF